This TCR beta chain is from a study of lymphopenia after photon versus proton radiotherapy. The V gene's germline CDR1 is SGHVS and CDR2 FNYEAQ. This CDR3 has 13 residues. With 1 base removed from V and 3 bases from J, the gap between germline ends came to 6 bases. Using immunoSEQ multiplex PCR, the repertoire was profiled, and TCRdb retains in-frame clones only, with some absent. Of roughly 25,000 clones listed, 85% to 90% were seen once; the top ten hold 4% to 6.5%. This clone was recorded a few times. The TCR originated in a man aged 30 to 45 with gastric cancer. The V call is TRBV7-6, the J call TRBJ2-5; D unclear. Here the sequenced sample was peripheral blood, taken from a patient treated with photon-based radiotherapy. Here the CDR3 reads CASSLGTEETQYF. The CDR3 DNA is TGTGCCAGCAGCTTAGGGACGGAAGAGACCCAGTACTTC.